Shown below are 27 T cell receptor beta chains from a single sample sequenced in a study of T cell clonotyping in hematopoietic cell transplantation. Profiled with immunoSEQ multiplex PCR; TCRdb holds only in-frame clones, not every one. The table records 25,000 to 35,000 clones, around 70% of them present only once. Time point reported: recipient sample about 28 days before transplant, after cytoreduction. Sequencing was performed on peripheral blood mononuclear cells, taken before stem cell transplant. The receptors shown here come from a man aged 45 to 65 with myelodysplastic syndrome. Some clones in this sample may be carry-over from other donors' samples.

The chain uses TRBV6-1 and TRBJ1-6; 9 positions agree with TRBD1. J gave up 7 bases and V 4 bases, and 5 bases lay outside the gene matches. In germline, CDR1 is MNHNS, CDR2 SASEGT. CDR3 size: 15 residues. The CDR3 nucleotides are TGTGCCAGCAGTGGTTCACAGGGGGCCAATTCACCCCTCCACTTT. Encoded protein: CASSGSQGANSPLHF.

This chain links TRBV28 with TRBJ2-7; TRBD1 agrees at 9 bases. Trimming took 6 bases from V and 5 from J; bases not matched to a gene: 8. This CDR3 has 14 residues. Per the germline V gene, CDR1 is MDHEN and CDR2 is SYDVKM. The CDR3 reads CASRTGQGNNEQYF. The CDR3 bases are TGTGCCAGCAGGACGGGACAGGGTAACAACGAGCAGTACTTC.

This clone appeared a single time. The V call is TRBV6-5, the J call TRBJ2-7, with 8 bases lining up with TRBD1. Germline V lookup: CDR1 MNHEY, CDR2 SVGAGI. The V and J ends lost 6 bases and 6 bases, in that order; junction bases with no gene match: 7. The CDR3 spans 13 residues. The CDR3 reads CASRAPGGSEQYF. The CDR3 DNA follows: TGTGCCAGCAGAGCCCCAGGGGGCTCCGAGCAGTACTTC.

V is TRBV5-1 and J is TRBJ1-2; D gene ambiguous. There are 12 residues in the CDR3. Germline CDR1 SGHRS, CDR2 YFSETQ. V was trimmed by 0 bases and J by 8 bases, leaving 8 bases between them. This chain's CDR3 is CASSLGAKGYTF. Here the CDR3 DNA reads TGCGCCAGCAGCTTGGGGGCGAAGGGCTACACCTTC.

The CDR3 DNA reads TGTGCCTGGAATAAGGGGCGGGGAGGTTCCTATGAAAAACTGTTTTTT. It encodes CAWNKGRGGSYEKLFF. This chain uses TRBV30 with TRBJ1-4; a possible D gene is TRBD1 (5 bases). This CDR3 contains 16 residues. Germline V gives CDR1 GTSNPN, CDR2 SVGIG (reference sequence). Trimming removed 4 bases from V and 6 bases from J, with 21 bases in between.

The V gene is TRBV25-1, the J gene TRBJ2-7; TRBD1 matches at 8 bases. Germline values: CDR1 MGHDK, CDR2 SYGVNS. Losses at the gene ends were 4 bases for V and 8 bases for J; bases not matched to a gene: 1. The CDR3 length is 11 residues. In DNA, the CDR3 is TGTGCCAGCAGTGGGGACAGGCAGCAGTACTTC. Amino acids: CASSGDRQQYF.

This clone was observed a few times. The chain joins TRBV5-1 to TRBJ2-3; D is uncertain. Germline CDR1 SGHRS, CDR2 YFSETQ. This CDR3 is built from 14 residues. Trimming removed 1 base from V and 2 bases from J, with 8 bases in between. The CDR3 DNA reads TGCGCCAGCAGCTTGACACCTTACACAGATACGCAGTATTTT. This gives the protein CASSLTPYTDTQYF.

On this clone itself: One junction end disagrees with the germline gene, perhaps due to a read error. This rearrangement joins TRBV30 to TRBJ1-3; no reliable D call. The CDR3 is 14 residues long. Germline CDR1 is GTSNPN and CDR2 is SVGIG (reference sequence). The DNA for the CDR3 is TGTGCCTGGAGTCCCCTCCCCTCTGGAAACACTATATATTTT. It yields the protein CAWSPLPSGNTIYF.

This clone was observed a single time. The V call is TRBV30, the J call TRBJ2-7; perhaps D is TRBD1 or TRBD2 (5 bases each). The germline gives CDR1 GTSNPN, CDR2 SVGIG (reference sequence). The CDR3 contains 14 residues. With 0 bases removed from V and 2 bases from J, the gap between germline ends came to 11 bases. CDR3 in amino acids: CAWSVRGWAYEQYF. The CDR3 DNA reads as TGTGCCTGGAGTGTACGGGGCTGGGCCTACGAGCAGTACTTC.

The chain has TRBV29-1 and TRBJ1-4; no firm D call. V was pared by 4 bases and J by 3 bases, with 9 bases between. This CDR3 is built from 13 residues. Germline CDR1 is SQVTM and CDR2 is ANQGSEA. The CDR3 DNA reads TGCAGCGTTGGGGCGGTATCTAATGAAAAACTGTTTTTT. Amino acids: CSVGAVSNEKLFF.

This chain links TRBV28 with TRBJ1-2; D is perhaps TRBD1 (6 bases). The CDR3 is 14 residues long. Trimming took 2 bases from V and 1 from J, leaving 8 bases between them. CDR1 MDHEN and CDR2 SYDVKM come from the germline V gene. The DNA of the CDR3 is TGTGCCAGCAGTTTAGGACAGTATAACTATGGCTACACCTTC. It encodes CASSLGQYNYGYTF.

This chain connects TRBV5-1 to TRBJ1-2; possible D gene TRBD1, 5 bases. Trimming removed 1 base at V and 4 bases at J, with 23 bases between. The V gene's germline CDR1 is SGHRS and CDR2 YFSETQ. CDR3 length: 18 amino acids. For the CDR3, the DNA is TGCGCCAGCAGCTTGTCTCCCGGGGCTACCAAGCGGGGCTATGGCTACACCTTC. Translating it yields CASSLSPGATKRGYGYTF.

This clone has just a few counts. Germline and junction disagree at one end, which may indicate a read error. The genes are TRBV6-5 and TRBJ2-5, with 7 bases matching TRBD1. This CDR3 region has 11 residues. From germline, CDR1 is MNHEY and CDR2 SVGAGI. The CDR3 loop reads CASSYGGQSHF. CDR3 coding DNA: TGTGCCAGCAGTTACGGGGGACAGTCTCACTTC.

The rearrangement links TRBV5-4 to TRBJ1-2; D is undetermined. The CDR3 loop spans 16 amino acids. V shed 2 bases and J shed 3 bases, with 17 bases lying between them. From germline, CDR1 is SGHNT and CDR2 YYREEE (reference sequence). CDR3 amino acids: CASSFRRSLSYYGYTF. CDR3 nucleotide sequence: TGTGCCAGCAGCTTTCGCCGGAGCCTAAGTTACTATGGCTACACCTTC. The full variable domain, in which reference TRBV5-4 and TRBJ1-2 provide the parts outside the CDR3, is ETGVTQSPTHLIKTRGQQVTLRCSSQSGHNTVSWYQQALGQGPQFIFQYYREEENGRGNFPPRFSGLQFPNYSSELNVNALELDDSALYLCASSFRRSLSYYGYTFGSGTRLTVV.

The V gene is TRBV4-1, the J gene TRBJ1-2; a possible D gene is TRBD1 (6 bases). CDR1 is MGHRA, CDR2 YSYEKL, per germline. Trimming shortened V by 9 bases and J by 3 bases, and 11 bases separated the two germline ends. The CDR3 consists of 12 residues. The CDR3 spells CASRGHDYGYTF. The CDR3 nucleotides are TGCGCCAGTCGGGGACATGACTATGGCTACACCTTC.

A remark on this clone: The same CDR3 also results from other DNA sequences found in this sample. The chain combines TRBV30 with TRBJ1-1; D perhaps matches TRBD1 (5 bases). The CDR3 runs to 13 residues. The germline V and J ends were trimmed by 4 bases and 2 bases, with 11 bases remaining between them. CDR1 GTSNPN and CDR2 SVGIG come from the germline V gene (reference sequence). The chain's CDR3 is CAWTGGFNTEAFF. CDR3 in DNA: TGTGCCTGGACGGGGGGGTTTAACACTGAAGCTTTCTTT.

The chain links TRBV30 to TRBJ1-1; 10 positions match TRBD1. The CDR3 extends over 14 amino acids. V shed 5 bases, J shed 3 bases, and the junction held 6 bases outside the gene matches. Germline V lookup: CDR1 GTSNPN, CDR2 SVGIG (reference sequence). In DNA form, the CDR3 reads TGTGCCTGGCGGACCGGGACAGGGGACACTGAAGCTTTCTTT. This sequence encodes CAWRTGTGDTEAFF.

The rearrangement links TRBV30 to TRBJ1-1; D uncertain. V lost 0 bases and J 6 bases, leaving 11 bases between the germline ends. Germline lookup yields CDR1 GTSNPN and CDR2 SVGIG (reference sequence). This CDR3 has 13 amino acids. Written as DNA, the CDR3 is TGTGCCTGGAGTGTACCTTGGGCGGCTGAAGCTTTCTTT. Its translation: CAWSVPWAAEAFF.

The V and J genes are TRBV30 and TRBJ2-7; tentative D call: TRBD1 (6 bases). This CDR3 comprises 12 residues. Germline assignment: CDR1 GTSNPN and CDR2 SVGIG (reference sequence). With 7 bases removed from V and 3 bases from J, the gap between germline ends came to 13 bases. CDR3: CALHRDFYEQYF. CDR3 DNA sequence: TGTGCCTTACACAGGGATTTCTACGAGCAGTACTTC.

V gene TRBV30 combines with J gene TRBJ1-4, with D possibly being TRBD1 (5 bases). CDR3 length equals 16 residues. Trimming took 5 bases from V and 0 from J, leaving 16 bases between them. Germline V CDR1 and CDR2: GTSNPN, SVGIG (reference sequence). In nucleotides, the CDR3 is TGTGCCTGGGGAGTGGGGCTACAAGCAACTAATGAAAAACTGTTTTTT. Amino acids: CAWGVGLQATNEKLFF.

This clone showed up just a few times. The chain carries TRBV7-9 and TRBJ2-7; 8 nucleotides line up with TRBD1. The CDR3 covers 14 residues. Germline assignment: CDR1 SEHNR and CDR2 FQNEAQ (reference sequence). The V gene end was trimmed by 5 bases and the J gene end by 5 bases; junction bases not matched to a gene: 8. The CDR3 loop reads CASSPRQGKHEQYF. In DNA, the CDR3 is TGTGCCAGCAGCCCTCGACAGGGGAAGCACGAGCAGTACTTC.

This clone was seen a single time. The J gene is TRBJ1-6, the V gene TRBV25-1; TRBD1 agrees at 7 bases. With 2 bases clipped from V and 9 bases from J, the junction kept 4 bases outside the gene matches. Germline loops: CDR1 MGHDK, CDR2 SYGVNS. The CDR3 consists of 14 residues. The CDR3 bases are TGTGCCAGCAGTGAACGGGACAGTTTTTCACCCCTCCACTTT. This translates into CASSERDSFSPLHF.

The gene calls are TRBV6-1 and TRBJ1-4, with TRBD1 matching 10 bases. After removal of 3 bases from V and 8 bases from J, the junction contained 6 bases not matched to a gene. The CDR3 is 15 residues long. CDR1 is MNHNS and CDR2 is SASEGT in the germline V gene. DNA for the CDR3: TGTGCCAGCAGTGATGACAGGGGGCATGGAGAAAAACTGTTTTTT. This translates into CASSDDRGHGEKLFF.

This chain uses TRBV2 with TRBJ2-7, with no clear D. V was pared by 3 bases and J by 3 bases, with 9 bases between. This CDR3 is 13 amino acids long. The germline V gene encodes CDR1 SNHLY and CDR2 FYNNEI. CDR3: CASSDTVGYEQYF. CDR3 sequence (DNA): TGTGCCAGCAGTGATACAGTCGGCTACGAGCAGTACTTC.

V and J are TRBV29-1 and TRBJ1-2; D is ambiguous. V was clipped by 4 bases and J by 1 base, with 7 bases between them. CDR1 is SQVTM and CDR2 is ANQGSEA in the germline V gene. The CDR3 runs to 12 residues. Here the CDR3 reads CSVGKDNYGYTF. The DNA of the CDR3 is TGCAGCGTTGGTAAGGATAACTATGGCTACACCTTC.

The gene calls are TRBV11-1 and TRBJ2-7; D uncertain. V gave up 1 base and J gave up 7 bases, with 17 bases separating them. The V gene's germline CDR1 is SGHAT and CDR2 FQDESV (reference sequence). The CDR3 is 15 residues long. CDR3 amino acids: CASSLGSADVGEQYF. The CDR3 DNA follows: TGTGCCAGCAGCTTAGGGTCGGCTGACGTGGGGGAGCAGTACTTC.

V and J are TRBV4-1 and TRBJ1-2; D gene unclear. V gave up 4 bases and J gave up 1 base, with 16 bases separating them. Germline V gives CDR1 MGHRA, CDR2 YSYEKL. The CDR3 extends over 16 amino acids. The CDR3: CASSPLSDLHNYGYTF. The CDR3 coding sequence is TGCGCCAGCAGCCCCCTCTCGGACCTTCATAACTATGGCTACACCTTC.